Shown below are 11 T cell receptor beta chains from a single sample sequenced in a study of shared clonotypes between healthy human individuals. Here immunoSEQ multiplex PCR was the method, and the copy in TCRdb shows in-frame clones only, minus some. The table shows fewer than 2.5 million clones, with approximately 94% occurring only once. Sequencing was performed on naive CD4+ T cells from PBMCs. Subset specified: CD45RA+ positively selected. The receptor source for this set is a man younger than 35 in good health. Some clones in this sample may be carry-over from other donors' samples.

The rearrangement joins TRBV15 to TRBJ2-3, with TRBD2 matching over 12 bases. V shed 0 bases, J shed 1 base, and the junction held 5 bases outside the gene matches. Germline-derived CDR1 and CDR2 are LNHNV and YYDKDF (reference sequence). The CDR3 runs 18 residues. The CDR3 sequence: CATSRDARLAGGTDTQYF. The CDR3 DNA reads TGTGCCACCAGCAGAGATGCGAGACTAGCGGGAGGCACAGATACGCAGTATTTT.

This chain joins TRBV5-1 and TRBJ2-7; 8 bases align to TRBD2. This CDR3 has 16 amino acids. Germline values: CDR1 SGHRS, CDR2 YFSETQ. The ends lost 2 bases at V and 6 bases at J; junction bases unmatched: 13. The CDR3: CASSFGGARILSEQYF. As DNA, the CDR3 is TGCGCCAGCAGCTTCGGGGGGGCACGGATCTTGTCCGAGCAGTACTTC.

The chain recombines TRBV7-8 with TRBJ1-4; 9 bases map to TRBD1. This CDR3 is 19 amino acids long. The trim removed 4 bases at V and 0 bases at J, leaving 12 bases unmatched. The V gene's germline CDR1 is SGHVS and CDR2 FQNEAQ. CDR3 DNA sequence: TGTGCCAGCAGCTCGTACCTGGACAGGGGAGTAGCAACTAATGAAAAACTGTTTTTT. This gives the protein CASSSYLDRGVATNEKLFF.

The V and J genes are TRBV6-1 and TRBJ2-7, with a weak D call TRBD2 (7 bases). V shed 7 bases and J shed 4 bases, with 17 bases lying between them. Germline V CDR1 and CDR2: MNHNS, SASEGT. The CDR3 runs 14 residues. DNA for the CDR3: TGTGCCAGCACCGAAAGAGGGAGGGGGTACGAGCAGTACTTC. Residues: CASTERGRGYEQYF.

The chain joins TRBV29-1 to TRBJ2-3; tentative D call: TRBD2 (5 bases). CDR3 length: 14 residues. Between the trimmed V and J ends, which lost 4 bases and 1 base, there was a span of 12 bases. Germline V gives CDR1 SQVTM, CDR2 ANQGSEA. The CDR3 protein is CSVAGVLRTDTQYF. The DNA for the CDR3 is TGCAGCGTTGCCGGGGTTCTCCGCACAGATACGCAGTATTTT.

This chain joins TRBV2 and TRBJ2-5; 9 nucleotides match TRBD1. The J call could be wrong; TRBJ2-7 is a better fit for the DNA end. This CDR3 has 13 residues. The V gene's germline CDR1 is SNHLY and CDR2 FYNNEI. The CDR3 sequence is CASRGTGLREQYF. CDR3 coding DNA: TGTGCCAGCAGGGGGACAGGGCTGCGCGAGCAGTACTTC.

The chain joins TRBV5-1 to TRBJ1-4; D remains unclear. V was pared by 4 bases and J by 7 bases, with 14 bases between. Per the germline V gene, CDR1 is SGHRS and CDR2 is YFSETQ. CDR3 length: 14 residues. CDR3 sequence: CASSQGKGGEKLFF. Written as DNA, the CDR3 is TGCGCCAGCAGCCAAGGGAAGGGAGGTGAAAAACTGTTTTTT.

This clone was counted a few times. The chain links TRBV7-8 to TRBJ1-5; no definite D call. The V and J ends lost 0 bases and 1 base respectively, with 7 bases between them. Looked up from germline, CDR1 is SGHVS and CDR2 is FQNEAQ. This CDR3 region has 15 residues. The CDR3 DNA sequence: TGTGCCAGCAGCTTAGCGGCGGGGAGCAATCAGCCCCAGCATTTT. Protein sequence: CASSLAAGSNQPQHF.

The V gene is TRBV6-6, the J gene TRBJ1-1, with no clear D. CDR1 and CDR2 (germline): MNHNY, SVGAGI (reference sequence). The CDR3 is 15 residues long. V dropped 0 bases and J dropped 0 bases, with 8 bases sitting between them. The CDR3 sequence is CASSYSTAMNTEAFF. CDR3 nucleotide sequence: TGTGCCAGCAGTTACTCAACAGCTATGAACACTGAAGCTTTCTTT.

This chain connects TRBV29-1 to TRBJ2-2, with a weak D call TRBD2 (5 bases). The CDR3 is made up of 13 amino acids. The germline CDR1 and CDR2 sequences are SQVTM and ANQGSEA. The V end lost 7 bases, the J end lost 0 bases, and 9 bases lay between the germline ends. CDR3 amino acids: CSGTVSNTGELFF. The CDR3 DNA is TGCAGCGGGACTGTGTCGAACACCGGGGAGCTGTTTTTT.

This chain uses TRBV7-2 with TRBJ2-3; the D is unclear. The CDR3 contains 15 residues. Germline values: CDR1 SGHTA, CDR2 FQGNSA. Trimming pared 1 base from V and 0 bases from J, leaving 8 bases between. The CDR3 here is CASSLVLSSTDTQYF. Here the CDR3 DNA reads TGTGCCAGCAGCTTAGTTCTCTCTAGCACAGATACGCAGTATTTT.